The 32 T cell receptor beta chains in this list originate from one sample, sequenced in a study of beta chain features in type 1 diabetes. The sequenced template was cDNA made from the entire isolated RNA. TCRdb's copy holds only in-frame clones and misses some; the assay was immunoSEQ multiplex PCR. The profile shows around 450,000 clones, over 9.5% of them singletons. The sample taken for sequencing was naive CD4+ T cells from blood. The receptor set was obtained from a woman aged 18-35 years in good health.

There are a few counts of this clone. The J gene is TRBJ2-7, the V gene TRBV28; D remains unclear. Trimming removed 8 bases from V and 1 base from J, with 15 bases in between. The CDR3 consists of 14 residues. Germline V lookup: CDR1 MDHEN, CDR2 SYDVKM. CDR3 bases: TGTGCCAGCTCCCCCGGTGGTGAGTCCTACGAGCAGTACGTC. Translation gives CASSPGGESYEQYV.

A few counts support this clone. This chain uses TRBV6-6 with TRBJ2-2; D ambiguous. Looked up from germline, CDR1 is MNHNY and CDR2 is SVGAGI (reference sequence). The CDR3 has 13 residues. The ends were cut back, 7 bases at V and 1 base at J, with 7 bases in the middle. The CDR3 loop reads CASTRGNTGELFF. DNA for the CDR3: TGTGCCAGCACCCGTGGGAACACCGGGGAGCTGTTTTTT.

This clone has a handful of counts. The chain joins TRBV15 to TRBJ2-6; TRBD2 might be the D (6 bases). In germline, CDR1 is LNHNV, CDR2 YYDKDF (reference sequence). There are 15 residues in the CDR3. Trimming stripped 1 base from V and 2 bases from J, with 6 bases between. In nucleotides, the CDR3 is TGTGCCACCAGCAGAGCGGGGGCTGGGGCCAACGTCCTGACTTTC. Its protein is CATSRAGAGANVLTF.

This clone was seen more than once but under ten times. The chain recombines TRBV4-2 with TRBJ1-1; 8 bases are shared with TRBD1. Germline lookup yields CDR1 LGHNA and CDR2 YNFKEQ. The CDR3 has 14 residues. The V segment lost 5 bases and the J segment 6 bases; nucleotides outside the gene matches: 8. In DNA form, the CDR3 reads TGTGCCAGCAGCATGACAGGGGCCCCCTCTGAAGCTTTCTTT. Its protein is CASSMTGAPSEAFF.

This clone turned up a few times. V and J are TRBV12-5 and TRBJ2-7; D gene unclear. Trimming took off 5 bases at V and 7 bases at J, with 24 bases between the two ends. The germline V gene has CDR1 LGHNT and CDR2 FRNRAP. The CDR3 totals 16 residues. CDR3 loop: CASGSHHGSPAGEQYF. CDR3 DNA: TGTGCTAGTGGTAGTCATCACGGTAGCCCTGCTGGGGAGCAGTACTTC. The full variable domain, rest sourced from reference TRBV12-5 and TRBJ2-7, is DARVTQTPRHKVTEMGQEVTMRCQPILGHNTVFWYRQTMMQGLELLAYFRNRAPLDDSGMPKDRFSAEMPDATLATLKIQPSEPRDSAVYFCASGSHHGSPAGEQYFGPGTRLTVT.

Here the CDR3 reads CASSPMGDWGTQYF. The CDR3, as DNA: TGTGCCAGCAGCCCTATGGGGGATTGGGGGACCCAGTACTTC. The chain employs TRBV9 and TRBJ2-5; either TRBD1 or TRBD2 may supply D (5 bases each). Germline CDR1 SGDLS, CDR2 YYNGEE. V was clipped by 4 bases and J by 7 bases, with 17 bases between them. This CDR3 contains 14 residues.

The rearrangement joins TRBV5-1 to TRBJ2-7; 9 bases line up with TRBD1. This CDR3 spans 13 amino acids. Germline CDR1 is SGHRS and CDR2 is YFSETQ. V shed 5 bases and J 4 bases; nucleotides not matched to a gene: 4. The CDR3 nucleotides read TGCGCCAGCAGAGGGACAGGGAGGTACGAGCAGTACTTC. It encodes CASRGTGRYEQYF.

As to this clone: Different DNA sequences within this sample yield the same CDR3. Here the CDR3 reads CASSPRQQETQYF. Written as DNA, the CDR3 is TGTGCCAGCTCACCGCGGCAGCAAGAGACCCAGTACTTC. This chain joins TRBV18 and TRBJ2-5; D is unclear. Germline V CDR1 and CDR2: KGHSH, LQKENI. V lost 3 bases to trimming and J lost 2 bases, with 7 bases between them. This CDR3 has 13 amino acids.

The chain links TRBV6-5 to TRBJ1-1; D call uncertain. V gave up 7 bases and J gave up 0 bases, with 3 bases separating them. Per germline, CDR1 MNHEY and CDR2 SVGAGI. This CDR3 is 11 amino acids long. The CDR3, as DNA: TGTGCCAGCATCCTGAACACTGAAGCTTTCTTT. It encodes CASILNTEAFF.

This clone was picked up a small number of times. The V gene is TRBV29-1, the J gene TRBJ1-6; 10 nucleotides agree with TRBD1. The CDR3 contains 13 residues. Germline CDR1 and CDR2: SQVTM and ANQGSEA. Losses at the gene ends were 4 bases for V and 8 bases for J; bases not matched to a gene: 2. The CDR3 sequence: CSVAGQGDSPLHF. In nucleotides, the CDR3 is TGCAGCGTTGCAGGACAGGGGGATTCACCCCTCCACTTT. The entire variable domain, with the rest obtained from reference TRBV29-1 and TRBJ1-6, is as follows: SAVISQKPSRDICQRGTSLTIQCQVDSQVTMMFWYRQQPGQSLTLIATANQGSEATYESGFVIDKFPISRPNLTFSTLTVSNMSPEDSSIYLCSVAGQGDSPLHFGNGTRLTVT.

This clone was detected a few times. The chain employs TRBV14 and TRBJ2-7; TRBD1 or TRBD2 may be the D gene (6 bases each). Germline CDR1 and CDR2: SGHDN and FVKESK. This CDR3 is built from 16 residues. The V end lost 0 bases, the J end lost 4 bases, and 16 bases lay between the germline ends. Here the CDR3 reads CASSQDLLRGRYEQYF. DNA for the CDR3: TGTGCCAGCAGCCAAGATCTCCTTAGGGGGAGGTACGAGCAGTACTTC.

The V call is TRBV9, the J call TRBJ2-2; TRBD2 agrees at 7 bases. This CDR3 is built from 15 residues. Germline CDR1 is SGDLS and CDR2 is YYNGEE. V shed 3 bases, J shed 5 bases, and the junction held 7 bases outside the gene matches. The CDR3 here is CASSAGGTTTGELFF. The CDR3 DNA sequence: TGTGCCAGCAGCGCGGGAGGAACCACAACCGGGGAGCTGTTTTTT.

This clone was recorded a few times. The chain employs TRBV7-2 and TRBJ2-5; possibly TRBD1 for D (6 bases). This CDR3 has 15 amino acids. The V gene lost 5 bases and the J gene lost 5 bases, with 18 bases spanning the gap. Looked up from germline, CDR1 is SGHTA and CDR2 is FQGNSA. The CDR3 reads CASSPTGTHGETQYF. The DNA for the CDR3 is TGTGCCAGCAGCCCCACCGGGACACATGGGGAGACCCAGTACTTC.

This clone has just a few counts. The V gene is TRBV25-1, the J gene TRBJ2-1; 9 bases agree with TRBD2. Losses at the gene ends were 2 bases for V and 6 bases for J; bases not matched to a gene: 5. Germline-derived CDR1 and CDR2 are MGHDK and SYGVNS. The CDR3 length is 15 residues. The chain's CDR3 is CASSEAGGDFNEQFF. In nucleotides, the CDR3 is TGTGCCAGCAGTGAAGCGGGAGGGGACTTCAATGAGCAGTTCTTC.

This clone was seen more than once but under ten times. A junction end diverges from the germline sequence, so it may reflect a read error. The gene calls are TRBV7-9 and TRBJ2-4, with 7 bases lining up with TRBD1. Germline V CDR1 and CDR2: SEHNR, FQNEAQ (reference sequence). This CDR3 is built from 13 residues. For the CDR3, the DNA is TGTGCCAGCAGCCCGCTTGGACAGGCCCCTTCGAGCTTC. It yields the protein CASSPLGQAPSSF.

V and J are TRBV14 and TRBJ2-1, with 9 bases fitting TRBD1. Germline V gives CDR1 SGHDN, CDR2 FVKESK. The CDR3 loop spans 16 amino acids. V lost 3 bases, J lost 9 bases, and 12 bases stayed unmatched. The CDR3 DNA is TGTGCCAGCAGCCACCGCCAGGGACAGGGTTCTCGTGAGCAGTTCTTC. It yields the protein CASSHRQGQGSREQFF.

The J gene is TRBJ2-3, the V gene TRBV7-9; weak D call: TRBD2 (7 bases). Germline assignment: CDR1 SEHNR and CDR2 FQNEAQ (reference sequence). This CDR3 contains 15 residues. The V end was cut by 3 bases, the J end by 2 bases, with 12 bases between. The CDR3 coding sequence is TGTGCCAGCAGCTTGGCTCGGGGGGCCACAGATACGCAGTATTTT. It yields the protein CASSLARGATDTQYF.

The chain recombines TRBV15 with TRBJ1-2; D uncertain. Germline values: CDR1 LNHNV, CDR2 YYDKDF (reference sequence). The CDR3 spans 13 residues. V was cut by 4 bases and J by 8 bases, with 14 bases left in between. The CDR3 coding sequence is TGTGCCACCAGCAAAGAGCGGACGAGGGGCTACACCTTC. It encodes CATSKERTRGYTF.

The V call is TRBV18, the J call TRBJ2-6, with D hard to call. The V end was cut by 2 bases, the J end by 0 bases, with 17 bases between. This CDR3 comprises 19 residues. Germline CDR1 reads KGHSH; CDR2 reads LQKENI. This CDR3 is CASSPLEILESSGANVLTF. The CDR3 DNA sequence: TGTGCCAGCTCACCATTGGAAATCTTGGAAAGCTCTGGGGCCAACGTCCTGACTTTC.

The chain joins TRBV7-2 to TRBJ2-7; either TRBD1 or TRBD2 may supply D (5 bases each). This CDR3 is 18 amino acids long. CDR1 and CDR2 (germline): SGHTA, FQGNSA. V lost 6 bases and J 2 bases, leaving 26 bases between the germline ends. In DNA form, the CDR3 reads TGTGCCAGCAGAGCGTATCGCGGCCGGGACCGCGACGCCTACGAGCAGTACTTC. Amino acid sequence: CASRAYRGRDRDAYEQYF.

This rearrangement joins TRBV6-5 to TRBJ2-5; no reliable D call. The germline gives CDR1 MNHEY, CDR2 SVGAGI. V was clipped by 7 bases and J by 8 bases, with 11 bases between them. This CDR3 contains 11 residues. CDR3 residues: CASTNQATQYF. For the CDR3, the DNA is TGTGCCAGCACCAACCAGGCCACCCAGTACTTC.

The V gene is TRBV7-2, the J gene TRBJ2-3, with no clear D. The CDR3 extends over 13 amino acids. CDR1 is SGHTA and CDR2 is FQGNSA in the germline V gene. The V end was cut by 2 bases, the J end by 0 bases, with 3 bases between. The CDR3 is CASSLLSTDTQYF. DNA of the CDR3: TGTGCCAGCAGCTTACTCAGCACAGATACGCAGTATTTT. The full variable domain, its missing parts supplied by reference TRBV7-2 and TRBJ2-3, is GAGVSQSPSNKVTEKGKDVELRCDPISGHTALYWYRQSLGQGLEFLIYFQGNSAPDKSGLPSDRFSAERTGGSVSTLTIQRTQQEDSAVYLCASSLLSTDTQYFGPGTRLTVL.

The CDR3 sequence is CAWSRLAGRLRYEQYF. The CDR3 DNA reads TGTGCCTGGAGTCGACTAGCGGGACGCCTCAGGTACGAGCAGTACTTC. The chain links TRBV30 to TRBJ2-7, with 11 bases matching TRBD2. The junction had 10 bases not matched to a gene; V was cut back by 2 bases and J by 4 bases. CDR3 size: 16 residues. CDR1 and CDR2 (germline): GTSNPN, SVGIG (reference sequence).

The chain recombines TRBV28 with TRBJ1-2; D unclear. V lost 6 bases, J lost 6 bases, and 17 bases lay in between. Germline CDR1 MDHEN, CDR2 SYDVKM. CDR3 length equals 14 residues. CDR3 sequence: CASRQSGLTNGYTF. The CDR3, as DNA: TGTGCCAGCAGGCAATCAGGACTTACGAATGGCTACACCTTC.

This clone was counted only a few times. The DNA for the CDR3 is TGCGCCAGCACGCTACATGGGGCCAACGTCCTGACTTTC. Residues: CASTLHGANVLTF. J is TRBJ2-6 and V is TRBV5-1; D is undetermined. CDR3 length equals 13 residues. CDR1 SGHRS and CDR2 YFSETQ come from the germline V gene. Trimming pared 6 bases from V and 3 bases from J, leaving 7 bases between. Variable domain in full (rest from reference TRBV5-1 and TRBJ2-6): KAGVTQTPRYLIKTRGQQVTLSCSPISGHRSVSWYQQTPGQGLQFLFEYFSETQRNKGNFPGRFSGRQFSNSRSEMNVSTLELGDSALYLCASTLHGANVLTFGAGSRLTVL.

This clone was seen a few times. This chain connects TRBV18 to TRBJ2-1; a possible D gene is TRBD2 (5 bases). The CDR3 covers 13 residues. The V gene lost 3 bases and the J gene lost 5 bases, with 8 bases spanning the gap. Germline CDR1 reads KGHSH; CDR2 reads LQKENI. The CDR3 loop reads CASSPARDNEQFF. The CDR3 coding sequence is TGTGCCAGCTCACCTGCGCGGGACAATGAGCAGTTCTTC. Variable domain in full (rest from reference TRBV18 and TRBJ2-1): NAGVMQNPRHLVRRRGQEARLRCSPMKGHSHVYWYRQLPEEGLKFMVYLQKENIIDESGMPKERFSAEFPKEGPSILRIQQVVRGDSAAYFCASSPARDNEQFFGPGTRLTVL.

This clone was picked up a small number of times. This sequence joins TRBV30 and TRBJ1-2; D gene unclear. This CDR3 spans 12 amino acids. The V end lost 1 base, the J end lost 6 bases, and 9 bases lay between the germline ends. CDR1 is GTSNPN, CDR2 SVGIG, per germline (reference sequence). The CDR3 DNA sequence: TGTGCCTGGAGTGGGGGTGTGGATGGCTACACCTTC. The encoded protein is CAWSGGVDGYTF.

The chain links TRBV7-3 to TRBJ2-1; no firm D call. There are 13 residues in the CDR3. Germline V gene sequence: CDR1 SGHTA, CDR2 FQGTGA. V was pared by 5 bases and J by 7 bases, with 12 bases between. The CDR3 spells CASSATIENEQFF. CDR3 DNA: TGTGCCAGCAGCGCCACAATAGAGAATGAGCAGTTCTTC.

The chain has TRBV28 and TRBJ2-7; tentative D call: TRBD2 (5 bases). Trimming stripped 7 bases from V and 9 bases from J, with 22 bases between. This CDR3 has 14 residues. CDR1 is MDHEN, CDR2 SYDVKM, per germline. The CDR3 is CASTPQGIYEGQYV. DNA for the CDR3: TGTGCCAGCACCCCACAAGGGATTTACGAGGGGCAGTACGTC.

As for this clone: Other nucleotide sequences from this sample produce the same CDR3. V and J are TRBV9 and TRBJ2-5; D is ambiguous. The V gene lost 2 bases and the J gene lost 1 base, with 6 bases spanning the gap. This CDR3 is built from 13 residues. Germline V gene data show CDR1 as SGDLS and CDR2 as YYNGEE. This chain's CDR3 is CASSVGFQETQYF. The CDR3 nucleotides read TGTGCCAGCAGCGTCGGCTTCCAAGAGACCCAGTACTTC.

This sequence joins TRBV5-6 and TRBJ2-5, with 8 bases matching TRBD1. This CDR3 has 14 residues. Germline V gene sequence: CDR1 SGHDT, CDR2 YYEEEE. V dropped 5 bases and J dropped 5; count of bases not matched to a gene: 8. The CDR3 DNA follows: TGTGCCAGCAGACGGGGACAGGTGGGGGAGACCCAGTACTTC. Residues: CASRRGQVGETQYF.

Points on this clone: The same CDR3 is also encoded by other DNA sequences in this sample. The chain carries TRBV7-9 and TRBJ1-1; D is undetermined. CDR1 and CDR2 from the germline V gene are SEHNR and FQNEAQ (reference sequence). The CDR3 consists of 13 residues. Trimming left V 5 bases short and J 2 bases short, with 9 bases between. CDR3: CASSPGPNTEAFF. In nucleotides, the CDR3 is TGTGCCAGCAGCCCCGGTCCTAACACTGAAGCTTTCTTT.